This T cell receptor (beta chain) was documented in a study of blood T cells in healthy people across ages. The study drew donors from healthy Caucasian individuals in Russia aged about 6 to 90. Each donor supplied roughly 9 milliliters of peripheral blood. Germline loops: CDR1 MDHEN, CDR2 SYDVKM. The V and J ends lost 2 bases and 8 bases, in that order; junction bases with no gene match: 13. The CDR3 extends over 17 amino acids. It was with a sample-barcoded 5' primer and a J-beta primer mix that a second PCR of about 7 to 12 cycles was run. TCRdb independently ran MiXCR on the 5' RACE reads; one entry per CDR3 protein. The sample consists of around 800,000 distinct CDR3 sequences, about half of them appearing once. This clonotype appeared a single time.

V is TRBV28 and J is TRBJ1-4, with 8 bases lining up with TRBD1. The TCR comes from an elderly man in good health. Sequencing was carried out using blood. CDR3 amino acids: CASSLSSVAGGGEKLFF. In nucleotides, the CDR3 is TGTGCCAGCAGTTTAAGTAGCGTTGCAGGGGGCGGCGAAAAACTGTTTTTT.